This T cell receptor (beta chain) emerged from a study of control samples from healthy donors and cancer patients. CDR3 length equals 12 residues. Trimming took 0 bases from V and 6 from J, leaving 5 bases between them. Germline CDR1 is LGHDT and CDR2 is YNNKEL (reference sequence). Using immunoSEQ multiplex PCR, the repertoire was profiled, and TCRdb retains in-frame clones only, with some absent. The sample consists of some 120,000 clones, about 90% of them appearing once. The chain links TRBV3-1 (or the pseudogene TRBV3-2) to TRBJ1-2; D remains unclear. Sequenced sample: blood. This TCR was sampled from a man in his fifties in good health. The CDR3 region has the DNA TGTGCCAGCAGCCAAGAGCGGCATGGCTACACCTTC. Protein: CASSQERHGYTF.